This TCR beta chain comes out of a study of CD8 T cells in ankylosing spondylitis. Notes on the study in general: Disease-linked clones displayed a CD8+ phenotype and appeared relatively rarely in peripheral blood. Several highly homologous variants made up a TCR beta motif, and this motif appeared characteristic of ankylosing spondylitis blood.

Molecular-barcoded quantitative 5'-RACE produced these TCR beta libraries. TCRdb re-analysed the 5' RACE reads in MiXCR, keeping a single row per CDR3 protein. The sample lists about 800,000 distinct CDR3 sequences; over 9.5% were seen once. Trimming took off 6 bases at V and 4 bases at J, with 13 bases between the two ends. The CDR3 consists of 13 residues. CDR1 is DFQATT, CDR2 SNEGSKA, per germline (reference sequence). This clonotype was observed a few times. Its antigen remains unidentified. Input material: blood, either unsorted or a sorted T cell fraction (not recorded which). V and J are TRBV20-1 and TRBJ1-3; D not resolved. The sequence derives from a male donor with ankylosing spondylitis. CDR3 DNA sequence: TGCAGTGCCCCTACCGTCTCAGGAAACACCATATATTTT. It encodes CSAPTVSGNTIYF.